This TCR beta chain was documented in a study of beta chain features in type 1 diabetes. Across the whole study: Patients were similar to healthy donors in age and gender (as well as in cell yields). Examination of sorted cells across all samples involved more than 85,000,000 cells. Findings of the study overall: All four CD4+ subsets of Type 1 diabetes patients contained TCRB CDR3s that were moderately but significantly shorter.

CDR3 length equals 13 residues. V lost 1 base to trimming and J lost 7 bases, with 10 bases between them. In germline, CDR1 is MGHDK, CDR2 SYGVNS. CD45RO/CCR7/CD25/CD127/CD95/CD27 staining was used to isolate CD4+ naive, central memory, regulatory and stem cell-like memory cells by sorting. This clone was picked up a small number of times. Its cognate antigen is unknown. Expressed TCRB transcripts were sequenced because the isolated RNA had all been reverse transcribed beforehand. The protocol was immunoSEQ multiplex PCR, while the TCRdb copy is restricted to in-frame clones and leaves out a portion. Of 500,000 to 800,000 clones detected, roughly 12% appear once; the ten largest clones hold roughly 0.11%.

This sequence was found in a man aged 30 to 45 with type 1 diabetes. The sequencing sample was made of naive CD4+ T cells from blood. The chain employs TRBV25-1 and TRBJ1-2, with a weak D call TRBD1 (6 bases). DNA for the CDR3: TGTGCCAGCAGTGAATTGGGGACATTTGGCTACACCTTC. Translating it yields CASSELGTFGYTF.